The 16 T cell receptor beta chains presented below share a single source sample, sequenced in a study of blood T cell repertoires in COVID-19. Profiled with immunoSEQ multiplex PCR; TCRdb holds only in-frame clones, not every one. Of a few hundred thousand clones listed, 88% are singletons. The sequenced material came from peripheral blood. These receptors were taken from a man between 65 and 85 years old with acute or convalescent COVID-19.

This chain connects TRBV6-5 to TRBJ1-1; D possibly corresponds to TRBD1 (6 bases). CDR3 length equals 14 residues. The germline gives CDR1 MNHEY, CDR2 SVGAGI. With 6 bases removed from V and 0 bases from J, the gap between germline ends came to 11 bases. The CDR3: CASRMWGLNTEAFF. The CDR3 DNA reads TGTGCCAGCAGGATGTGGGGGCTGAACACTGAAGCTTTCTTT.

V is TRBV10-3 and J is TRBJ2-2; 12 positions agree with TRBD2. This CDR3 is built from 17 residues. Germline V lookup: CDR1 ENHRY, CDR2 SYGVKD. V dropped 8 bases and J dropped 2; count of bases not matched to a gene: 9. The CDR3: CAIAASGRDINTGELFF. As DNA, the CDR3 is TGTGCCATCGCGGCTAGCGGGAGGGACATTAACACCGGGGAGCTGTTTTTT.

The rearrangement uses TRBV7-8 and TRBJ1-5; D may be TRBD1 (6 bases). CDR1 SGHVS and CDR2 FQNEAQ come from the germline V gene. The CDR3 covers 14 residues. The V and J ends lost 3 bases and 3 bases respectively, with 9 bases between them. Here the CDR3 DNA reads TGTGCCAGCAGCTTTGGACAGCTCAATCAGCCCCAGCATTTT. Translation gives CASSFGQLNQPQHF.

The chain employs TRBV27 and TRBJ2-5; 9 bases are shared with TRBD2. The CDR3 is 15 residues long. After removal of 5 bases from V and 1 base from J, the junction contained 5 bases not matched to a gene. The germline V gene encodes CDR1 MNHEY and CDR2 SMNVEV (reference sequence). The CDR3 here is CASSPLAGVQETQYF. The CDR3, as DNA: TGTGCCAGCAGTCCTTTAGCGGGAGTCCAAGAGACCCAGTACTTC.

The V gene is TRBV5-1, the J gene TRBJ2-7; 7 bases fit TRBD1. The CDR3 is made up of 15 amino acids. V shed 0 bases and J 2 bases; nucleotides not matched to a gene: 5. Germline CDR1 reads SGHRS; CDR2 reads YFSETQ. DNA of the CDR3: TGCGCCAGCAGCTTGGGCAGGGGGACAACCTACGAGCAGTACTTC. Protein: CASSLGRGTTYEQYF.

The chain has TRBV13 and TRBJ2-1; TRBD1 agrees at 11 bases. V was pared by 5 bases and J by 9 bases, with 6 bases of the junction left unmatched. The V gene's germline CDR1 is PRHDT and CDR2 FYEKMQ (reference sequence). The CDR3 is 14 amino acids. The CDR3 DNA sequence: TGTGCCAGCAGCCCAAGGACAGGGGGCAGTGAGCAGTTCTTC. Translating it yields CASSPRTGGSEQFF.

This chain uses TRBV2 with TRBJ1-5; possible D gene TRBD1, 5 bases. The germline V gene has CDR1 SNHLY and CDR2 FYNNEI. Trimming shortened V by 2 bases and J by 6 bases, and 11 bases separated the two germline ends. The CDR3 contains 14 residues. In DNA, the CDR3 is TGTGCCAGCAGTGAATGGGAAAGGGGTCAGCCCCAGCATTTT. As protein: CASSEWERGQPQHF. Full variable domain (remainder filled in from reference TRBV2 and TRBJ1-5): EPEVTQTPSHQVTQMGQEVILRCVPISNHLYFYWYRQILGQKVEFLVSFYNNEISEKSEIFDDQFSVERPDGSNFTLKIRSTKLEDSAMYFCASSEWERGQPQHFGDGTRLSIL.

The chain employs TRBV28 and TRBJ2-4, with 9 bases that match TRBD1. Germline lookup yields CDR1 MDHEN and CDR2 SYDVKM. With 6 bases clipped from V and 6 bases from J, the junction kept 9 bases outside the gene matches. CDR3 length: 15 residues. The CDR3 reads CASRINRDRANIQYF. The CDR3 DNA is TGTGCCAGCAGGATCAACCGGGACAGGGCAAACATTCAGTACTTC.

The rearrangement joins TRBV6-5 to TRBJ1-4, with D unclear. Germline CDR1 and CDR2: MNHEY and SVGAGI. The CDR3 is 15 amino acids. The ends were cut back, 0 bases at V and 7 bases at J, with 12 bases in the middle. This chain's CDR3 is CASSYSTGRAEKLFF. The CDR3 region has the DNA TGTGCCAGCAGTTACTCGACGGGGAGGGCTGAAAAACTGTTTTTT.

The V call is TRBV10-2, the J call TRBJ1-4, with 8 bases lining up with TRBD1. The CDR3 has 13 amino acids. Trimming cost V 7 bases and J 8 bases; bases outside gene matches: 6. In germline, CDR1 is WSHSY, CDR2 SAAADI. The CDR3 is CASKDRAGEKLFF. Here the CDR3 DNA reads TGCGCCAGCAAGGACAGGGCGGGGGAAAAACTGTTTTTT.

V gene TRBV5-1 combines with J gene TRBJ2-1, with 7 bases lining up with TRBD2. J gave up 2 bases and V 4 bases, and 6 bases lay outside the gene matches. The length of the CDR3 is 15 residues. The germline V gene has CDR1 SGHRS and CDR2 YFSETQ. The DNA for the CDR3 is TGCGCCAGCAGCCCTAGCGGAGAGACCTACAATGAGCAGTTCTTC. Its protein is CASSPSGETYNEQFF.

In this sample, this clone turned up once. The V call is TRBV6-5, the J call TRBJ2-5; 7 positions match TRBD1. The V gene end was trimmed by 0 bases and the J gene end by 9 bases; junction bases not matched to a gene: 13. The CDR3 runs to 16 residues. Germline CDR1 reads MNHEY; CDR2 reads SVGAGI. The CDR3 reads CASSYSPGQKMRAQYF. The DNA of the CDR3 is TGTGCCAGCAGTTACTCGCCGGGACAGAAGATGAGGGCCCAGTACTTC.

The genes are TRBV7-3 and TRBJ2-2, with 7 nucleotides matching TRBD2. This CDR3 has 16 residues. Germline CDR1 is SGHTA and CDR2 is FQGTGA. V dropped 4 bases and J dropped 6; count of bases not matched to a gene: 11. This CDR3 is CASSSLPAGAAGELFF. The CDR3 DNA follows: TGTGCCAGCAGCTCCCTCCCTGCGGGAGCGGCCGGGGAGCTGTTTTTT. The full variable domain, in which reference TRBV7-3 and TRBJ2-2 provide the parts outside the CDR3, is GAGVSQTPSNKVTEKGKYVELRCDPISGHTALYWYRQSLGQGPEFLIYFQGTGAADDSGLPNDRFFAVRPEGSVSTLKIQRTERGDSAVYLCASSSLPAGAAGELFFGEGSRLTVL.

The V gene is TRBV2, the J gene TRBJ2-5, with 7 nucleotides matching TRBD2. The CDR3 sequence is 14 residues long. CDR1 is SNHLY, CDR2 FYNNEI, per germline. The V and J ends lost 3 bases and 1 base, in that order; junction bases with no gene match: 2. CDR3 protein: CASSDGRGQETQYF. CDR3 nucleotides: TGTGCCAGCAGTGATGGGAGGGGCCAAGAGACCCAGTACTTC.

The chain employs TRBV9 and TRBJ2-2; D might be TRBD2 (6 bases). CDR3 length: 14 amino acids. Between the trimmed V and J ends, which lost 2 bases and 5 bases, there was a span of 10 bases. The germline V gene encodes CDR1 SGDLS and CDR2 YYNGEE. In nucleotides, the CDR3 is TGTGCCAGCAGCGTGGGGGGTGGTACCGGGGAGCTGTTTTTT. Residues: CASSVGGGTGELFF.

The DNA of the CDR3 is TGCGCCAGCAGCCAAGATGGACCGGGAAACAGGGCTGGCTACACCTTC. It codes for CASSQDGPGNRAGYTF. The chain joins TRBV4-3 to TRBJ1-2, with D possibly matching TRBD1 (6 bases). Germline V gene sequence: CDR1 LGHNA, CDR2 YSLEER. The V gene lost 0 bases and the J gene lost 7 bases, with 18 bases spanning the gap. The CDR3 has 16 residues.